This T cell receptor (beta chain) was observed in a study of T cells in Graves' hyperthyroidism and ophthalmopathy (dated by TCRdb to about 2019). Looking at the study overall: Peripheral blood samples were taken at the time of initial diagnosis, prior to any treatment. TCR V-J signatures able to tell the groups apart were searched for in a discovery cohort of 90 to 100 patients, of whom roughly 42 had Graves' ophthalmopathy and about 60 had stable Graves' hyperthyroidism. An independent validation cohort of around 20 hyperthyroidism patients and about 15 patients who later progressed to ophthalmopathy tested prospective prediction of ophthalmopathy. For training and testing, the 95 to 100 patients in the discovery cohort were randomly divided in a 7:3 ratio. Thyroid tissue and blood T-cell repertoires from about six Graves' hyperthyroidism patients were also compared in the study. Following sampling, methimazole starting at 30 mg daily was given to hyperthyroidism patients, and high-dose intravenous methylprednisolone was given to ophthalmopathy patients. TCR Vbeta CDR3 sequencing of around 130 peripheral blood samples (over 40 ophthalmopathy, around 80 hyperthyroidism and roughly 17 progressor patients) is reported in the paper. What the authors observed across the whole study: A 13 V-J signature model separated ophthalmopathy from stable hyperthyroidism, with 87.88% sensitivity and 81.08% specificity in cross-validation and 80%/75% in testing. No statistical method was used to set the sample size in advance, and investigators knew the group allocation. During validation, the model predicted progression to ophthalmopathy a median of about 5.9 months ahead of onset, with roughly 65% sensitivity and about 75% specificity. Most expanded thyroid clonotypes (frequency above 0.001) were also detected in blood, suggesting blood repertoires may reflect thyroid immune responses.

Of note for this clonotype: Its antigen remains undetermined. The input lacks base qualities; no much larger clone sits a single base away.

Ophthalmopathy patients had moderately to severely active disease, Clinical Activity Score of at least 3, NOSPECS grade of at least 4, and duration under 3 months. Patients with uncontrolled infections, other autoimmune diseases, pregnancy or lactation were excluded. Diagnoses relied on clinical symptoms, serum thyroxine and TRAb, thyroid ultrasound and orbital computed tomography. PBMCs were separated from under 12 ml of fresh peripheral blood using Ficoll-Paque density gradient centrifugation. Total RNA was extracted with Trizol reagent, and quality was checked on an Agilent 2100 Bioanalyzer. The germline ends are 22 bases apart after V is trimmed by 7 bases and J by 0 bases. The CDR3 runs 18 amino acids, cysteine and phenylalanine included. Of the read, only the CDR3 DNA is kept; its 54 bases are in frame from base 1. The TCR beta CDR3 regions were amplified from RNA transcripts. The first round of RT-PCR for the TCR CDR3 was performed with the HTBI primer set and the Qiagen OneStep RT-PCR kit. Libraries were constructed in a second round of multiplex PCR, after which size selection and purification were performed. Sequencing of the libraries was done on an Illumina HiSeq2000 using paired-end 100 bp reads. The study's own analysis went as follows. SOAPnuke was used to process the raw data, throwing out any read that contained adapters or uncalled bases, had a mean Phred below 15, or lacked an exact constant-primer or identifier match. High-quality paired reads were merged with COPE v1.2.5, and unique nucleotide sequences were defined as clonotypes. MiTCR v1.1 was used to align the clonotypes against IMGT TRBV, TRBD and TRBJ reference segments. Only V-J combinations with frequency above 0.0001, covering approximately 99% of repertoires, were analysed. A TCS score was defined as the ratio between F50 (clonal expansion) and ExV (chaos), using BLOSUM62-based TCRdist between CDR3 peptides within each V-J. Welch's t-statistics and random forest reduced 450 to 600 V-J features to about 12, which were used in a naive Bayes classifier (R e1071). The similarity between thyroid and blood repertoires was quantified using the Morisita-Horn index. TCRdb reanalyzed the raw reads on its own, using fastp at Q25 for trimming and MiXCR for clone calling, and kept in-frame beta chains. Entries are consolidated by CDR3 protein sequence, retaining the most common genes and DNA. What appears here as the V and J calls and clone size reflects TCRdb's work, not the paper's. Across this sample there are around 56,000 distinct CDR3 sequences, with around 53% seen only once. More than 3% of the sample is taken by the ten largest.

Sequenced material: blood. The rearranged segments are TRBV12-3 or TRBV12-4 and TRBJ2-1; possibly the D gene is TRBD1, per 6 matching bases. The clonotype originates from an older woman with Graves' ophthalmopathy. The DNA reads TGTGCCAGCATTCTCAGGACCGCGACAGGAATCTCCTACAATGAGCAGTTCTTC. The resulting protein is CASILRTATGISYNEQFF.